The next 32 T cell receptor beta chains were all read from a single sample in a study of blood T cell repertoires in COVID-19. The data were produced by immunoSEQ multiplex PCR, yet TCRdb's version contains in-frame clones alone and is incomplete. The sample holds 250,000 to 300,000 clones, roughly 89% seen once. The material sequenced was peripheral blood. All receptors come from a woman aged 55-69 years with COVID-19, enrolled during active disease.

Only one count was recorded for this clone. V and J are TRBV11-2 and TRBJ1-2; no clear D gene. Trimming took 5 bases from V and 2 from J, leaving 9 bases between them. CDR3 length: 13 residues. Germline V lookup: CDR1 SGHAT, CDR2 FQNNGV. The CDR3 loop reads CASSPSRNYGYTF. DNA of the CDR3: TGTGCCAGCAGCCCTAGTAGAAACTATGGCTACACCTTC. Full variable domain (rest looked up from reference TRBV11-2 and TRBJ1-2): EAGVAQSPRYKIIEKRQSVAFWCNPISGHATLYWYQQILGQGPKLLIQFQNNGVVDDSQLPKDRFSAERLKGVDSTLKIQPAKLEDSAVYLCASSPSRNYGYTFGSGTRLTVV.

The table lists this clone with a count of one. V usage is TRBV4-3 and J usage is TRBJ1-5, with 9 bases fitting TRBD1. Germline loops: CDR1 LGHNA, CDR2 YSLEER. This CDR3 contains 16 residues. Germline trimming cut 0 bases from V and 5 bases from J; bases unmatched to any gene: 5. The CDR3 bases are TGCGCCAGCAGCCAAGATCTGGACAGGGGTTATCAGCCCCAGCATTTT. This translates into CASSQDLDRGYQPQHF.

The V gene is TRBV4-1, the J gene TRBJ1-6; 7 positions match TRBD1. J lost 0 bases, V lost 4 bases, and 0 bases had no gene match. Germline CDR1 MGHRA, CDR2 YSYEKL. The CDR3 covers 15 residues. CDR3 protein: CASSPGGSYNSPLHF. The CDR3 DNA reads TGCGCCAGCAGCCCAGGGGGCTCCTATAATTCACCCCTCCACTTT.

This clone appeared a few times. The CDR3 protein is CASSQEQTGGRSPLHF. CDR3 in DNA: TGTGCCAGCAGCCAGGAACAGACAGGGGGCCGTTCACCCCTCCACTTT. This chain uses TRBV3-1 (or the pseudogene TRBV3-2) with TRBJ1-6, with 10 bases fitting TRBD1. There are 16 residues in the CDR3. Trimming at V came to 3 bases and at J to 9 bases, leaving 8 bases not matched to a gene. CDR1 is LGHDT and CDR2 is YNNKEL in the germline V gene (reference sequence).

The J gene is TRBJ2-2, the V gene TRBV27; perhaps TRBD2 as D (6 bases). Germline CDR1 is MNHEY and CDR2 is SMNVEV (reference sequence). V shed 4 bases and J shed 0 bases, with 9 bases lying between them. The CDR3 runs 15 residues. The CDR3 DNA is TGTGCCAGCAGTTCGGGACTCTCGAACACCGGGGAGCTGTTTTTT. Its protein product is CASSSGLSNTGELFF.

This clone was picked up a small number of times. This specimen includes other DNA sequences encoding the same CDR3. J is TRBJ1-6 and V is TRBV6-1; D call uncertain. Trimming took 1 base from V and 0 from J, leaving 10 bases between them. The CDR3 length is 17 residues. Germline values: CDR1 MNHNS, CDR2 SASEGT. CDR3 amino acids: CASSEVGGSSYNSPLHF. The CDR3 region has the DNA TGTGCCAGCAGTGAAGTCGGAGGGAGCTCCTATAATTCACCCCTCCACTTT.

The genes are TRBV19 and TRBJ1-5, with 7 bases lining up with TRBD1. From germline, CDR1 is LNHDA and CDR2 SQIVND (reference sequence). This CDR3 contains 14 residues. After removal of 4 bases from V and 9 bases from J, the junction contained 9 bases not matched to a gene. CDR3 bases: TGTGCCAGTAGTACACAGGGGCTAGGCGGGCCCCAGCATTTT. The encoded protein is CASSTQGLGGPQHF. Combining the CDR3 with reference TRBV19 and TRBJ1-5 gives the whole variable domain DGGITQSPKYLFRKEGQNVTLSCEQNLNHDAMYWYRQDPGQGLRLIYYSQIVNDFQKGDIAEGYSVSREKKESFPLTVTSAQKNPTAFYLCASSTQGLGGPQHFGDGTRLSIL.

The chain employs TRBV7-6 and TRBJ1-3, with D perhaps matching TRBD1 (6 bases). The V gene's germline CDR1 is SGHVS and CDR2 FNYEAQ. The CDR3 sequence is 18 residues long. With 1 base removed from V and 0 bases from J, the gap between germline ends came to 16 bases. The CDR3 sequence: CASSLEAQGPSSGNTIYF. The CDR3 nucleotides are TGTGCCAGCAGCTTAGAGGCGCAGGGGCCCAGCTCTGGAAACACCATATATTTT.

The chain joins TRBV10-1 to TRBJ2-1; TRBD1 aligns across 7 bases. This CDR3 contains 16 residues. Per the germline V gene, CDR1 is WNHNN and CDR2 is SYGVQD (reference sequence). J lost 7 bases, V lost 2 bases, and 11 bases had no gene match. This chain's CDR3 is CASSEKGTAPSNEQFF. The CDR3, as DNA: TGCGCCAGCAGTGAGAAAGGGACAGCTCCCTCAAATGAGCAGTTCTTC.

V gene TRBV24-1 combines with J gene TRBJ2-7; 8 bases are a match to TRBD1. From germline, CDR1 is KGHDR and CDR2 SFDVKD. The CDR3 is 13 amino acids. The ends lost 4 bases at V and 6 bases at J; junction bases unmatched: 4. The CDR3 loop reads CATSDNRGAEQYF. DNA of the CDR3: TGTGCCACCAGTGACAACAGGGGGGCCGAGCAGTACTTC.

This chain uses TRBV21-1 with TRBJ1-5; the table's TRBD1 call for D was not verified on the DNA. TRBV21-1 is annotated as a pseudogene. The CDR3 runs 20 residues. The CDR3 reads CASSTSLRQGASYSNQPQHF. For the CDR3, the DNA is TGTGCCAGCAGCACCAGTTTGCGACAGGGGGCCAGTTATAGCAATCAGCCCCAGCATTTT.

In this sample, this clone turned up once. The CDR3 nucleotides are TGTGCCAGCAGTTACGTCACAGGGGGGGATCAGCCCCAGCATTTT. Protein: CASSYVTGGDQPQHF. The rearrangement links TRBV6-6 to TRBJ1-5, with 8 bases identical to TRBD1. The V gene end was trimmed by 2 bases and the J gene end by 5 bases; junction bases not matched to a gene: 5. CDR1 is MNHNY, CDR2 SVGAGI, per germline (reference sequence). This CDR3 comprises 15 residues.

The gene calls are TRBV7-9 and TRBJ2-4, with a tentative D call TRBD2 (5 bases). Germline V gene lookup returns CDR1 SEHNR and CDR2 FQNEAQ (reference sequence). The V end lost 5 bases, the J end lost 0 bases, and 23 bases lay between the germline ends. The CDR3 length is 19 residues. In DNA, the CDR3 is TGTGCCAGCAGCCGCTTGACGGGGAAAAATGCTCTAGCCAAAAACATTCAGTACTTC. Its translation: CASSRLTGKNALAKNIQYF.

The chain uses TRBV24-1 and TRBJ2-1, with D perhaps TRBD1 (6 bases). CDR1 is KGHDR, CDR2 SFDVKD, per germline. CDR3 size: 12 residues. V was pared by 4 bases and J by 10 bases, with 10 bases between. CDR3 bases: TGTGCCACCAGTGAGCAGACAGGAGAGCAGTTCTTC. Translated, it gives CATSEQTGEQFF.

The chain uses TRBV29-1 and TRBJ2-1, with unresolved D. The germline gives CDR1 SQVTM, CDR2 ANQGSEA. The CDR3 covers 13 residues. V was clipped by 7 bases and J by 9 bases, with 19 bases between them. CDR3 in amino acids: CSAVLRVGSEQFF. In nucleotides, the CDR3 is TGCAGCGCCGTCCTTCGGGTGGGTTCTGAGCAGTTCTTC.

V and J are TRBV7-9 and TRBJ1-6, with D tentatively TRBD1 (6 bases). CDR1 and CDR2 from the germline V gene are SEHNR and FQNEAQ (reference sequence). Between the trimmed V and J ends, which lost 0 bases and 11 bases, there was a span of 17 bases. There are 16 residues in the CDR3. In nucleotides, the CDR3 is TGTGCCAGCAGCTTAGCGATGGGGGGGGCAGTGACACCCCTCCACTTT. Protein sequence: CASSLAMGGAVTPLHF. Looking up the rest from reference TRBV7-9 and TRBJ1-6 gives the full variable domain: DTGVSQNPRHKITKRGQNVTFRCDPISEHNRLYWYRQTLGQGPEFLTYFQNEAQLEKSRLLSDRFSAERPKGSFSTLEIQRTEQGDSAMYLCASSLAMGGAVTPLHFGNGTRLTVT.

The chain recombines TRBV2 with TRBJ2-3; the match to TRBD1 covers 10 bases. The V gene end was trimmed by 2 bases and the J gene end by 7 bases; junction bases not matched to a gene: 21. This CDR3 has 20 amino acids. Germline V gene sequence: CDR1 SNHLY, CDR2 FYNNEI. CDR3 sequence reads: CASSEIVEDIRTGGKHTQYF. CDR3 nucleotide sequence: TGTGCCAGCAGTGAAATCGTTGAGGACATTAGGACAGGGGGAAAGCATACGCAGTATTTT. The full variable domain, completed using reference TRBV2 and TRBJ2-3, is EPEVTQTPSHQVTQMGQEVILRCVPISNHLYFYWYRQILGQKVEFLVSFYNNEISEKSEIFDDQFSVERPDGSNFTLKIRSTKLEDSAMYFCASSEIVEDIRTGGKHTQYFGPGTRLTVL.

The chain couples TRBV18 to TRBJ2-7; 7 bases align to TRBD2. With V trimmed by 3 bases and J by 0 bases, 2 bases remained unmatched. The germline V gene encodes CDR1 KGHSH and CDR2 LQKENI. This CDR3 region has 14 residues. For the CDR3, the DNA is TGTGCCAGCTCACCCACTAGCGTCTCCTACGAGCAGTACTTC. Its protein is CASSPTSVSYEQYF.

This clone was picked up one time. One junction end disagrees with the germline gene, perhaps due to a read error. The J gene is TRBJ1-1, the V gene TRBV7-2, with 7 bases that match TRBD1. This CDR3 has 18 residues. CDR1 is SGHTA, CDR2 FQGNSA, per germline. The DNA for the CDR3 is TGTGCCAACAGCTTAGGCCTAGGGGGACAGATCATGAACACTGAAGCTTTCTTT. It translates to CANSLGLGGQIMNTEAFF. Complete variable domain (other parts from reference TRBV7-2 and TRBJ1-1): GAGVSQSPSNKVTEKGKDVELRCDPISGHTALYWYRQSLGQGLEFLIYFQGNSAPDKSGLPSDRFSAERTGGSVSTLTIQRTQQEDSAVYLCANSLGLGGQIMNTEAFFGQGTRLTVV.

This clone was found once. The chain employs TRBV2 and TRBJ2-7; a possible D gene is TRBD1 (5 bases). CDR3 length: 14 residues. V was cut by 6 bases and J by 2 bases, with 14 bases left in between. Germline V lookup: CDR1 SNHLY, CDR2 FYNNEI. CDR3: CASRALVGPYEQYF. CDR3 sequence (DNA): TGTGCCAGCAGGGCCCTCGTGGGGCCCTACGAGCAGTACTTC.

This chain links TRBV5-1 with TRBJ1-1; D call uncertain. The CDR3 consists of 17 residues. The germline V and J ends were trimmed by 0 bases and 4 bases, with 19 bases remaining between them. Per the germline V gene, CDR1 is SGHRS and CDR2 is YFSETQ. The DNA of the CDR3 is TGCGCCAGCAGCTTGGCCGTGGATTCCTGGAGTCTCACTGAAGCTTTCTTT. It translates to CASSLAVDSWSLTEAFF.

This clone came up once. The chain recombines TRBV19 with TRBJ2-1; TRBD2 matches 12 bases. The CDR3 has 18 amino acids. Germline lookup yields CDR1 LNHDA and CDR2 SQIVND (reference sequence). The V and J ends lost 1 base and 1 base, in that order; junction bases with no gene match: 5. The CDR3 reads CASSIGASGGASYNEQFF. DNA of the CDR3: TGTGCCAGTAGTATAGGGGCTAGCGGGGGGGCTTCCTACAATGAGCAGTTCTTC. Combining the CDR3 with reference TRBV19 and TRBJ2-1 gives the whole variable domain DGGITQSPKYLFRKEGQNVTLSCEQNLNHDAMYWYRQDPGQGLRLIYYSQIVNDFQKGDIAEGYSVSREKKESFPLTVTSAQKNPTAFYLCASSIGASGGASYNEQFFGPGTRLTVL.

As for this clone: Other DNA sequences in this specimen translate into the identical CDR3. The rearrangement links TRBV5-1 to TRBJ2-1, with D perhaps matching TRBD1 (5 bases). CDR3 size: 15 residues. Germline CDR1 and CDR2: SGHRS and YFSETQ. Trimming shortened V by 1 base and J by 2 bases, and 10 bases separated the two germline ends. Written as DNA, the CDR3 is TGCGCCAGCAGCTTGCGGCAGGGTGCCTACAATGAGCAGTTCTTC. Its protein product is CASSLRQGAYNEQFF.

This chain uses TRBV6-6 with TRBJ1-3; TRBD1 matches 9 bases. CDR1 and CDR2 from the germline V gene are MNHNY and SVGAGI (reference sequence). The CDR3 is 15 amino acids. J lost 3 bases, V lost 6 bases, and 6 bases had no gene match. The chain's CDR3 is CASRAGTGYGNTIYF. The CDR3 coding sequence is TGTGCCAGCAGAGCAGGGACAGGGTATGGAAACACCATATATTTT.

The CDR3 reads CASSQDSTGHRDTEAFF. In nucleotides, the CDR3 is TGTGCCAGCAGCCAAGATTCGACAGGGCATAGGGACACTGAAGCTTTCTTT. The rearrangement uses TRBV3-1 (or the pseudogene TRBV3-2) and TRBJ1-1; 7 bases match TRBD1. Germline V gives CDR1 LGHDT, CDR2 YNNKEL (reference sequence). The CDR3 is made up of 17 amino acids. V gave up 0 bases and J gave up 3 bases; unmatched junction bases: 10.

The table lists this clone with a count of one. This chain joins TRBV5-1 and TRBJ1-1, with 12 bases fitting TRBD1. This CDR3 is built from 18 residues. J was trimmed by 1 base and V by 0 bases; bases with no gene match: 7. CDR1 is SGHRS and CDR2 is YFSETQ in the germline V gene. In DNA form, the CDR3 reads TGCGCCAGCAGCTTGGGTGGGACAGGGGGCTCCCGGAACACTGAAGCTTTCTTT. This gives the protein CASSLGGTGGSRNTEAFF.

This chain links TRBV7-8 with TRBJ1-1, with D possibly TRBD1 on 6 matching bases. V lost 4 bases, J lost 1 base, and 10 bases lay in between. This CDR3 comprises 14 residues. Germline values: CDR1 SGHVS, CDR2 FQNEAQ. The CDR3 sequence is CASSSTGKNTEAFF. The CDR3 DNA follows: TGTGCCAGCAGCTCAACAGGGAAGAACACTGAAGCTTTCTTT.

The rearrangement uses TRBV20-1 and TRBJ2-1; possibly TRBD1 for D (5 bases). CDR1 is DFQATT and CDR2 is SNEGSKA in the germline V gene (reference sequence). The CDR3 sequence is 11 residues long. V lost 1 base, J lost 10 bases, and 8 bases lay in between. This CDR3 is CSARGWGEQFF. The CDR3 DNA reads as TGCAGTGCTAGAGGGTGGGGCGAGCAGTTCTTC.

This clone occurred a few times. The V and J genes are TRBV15 and TRBJ1-5; a weak D match, TRBD1 (5 bases). Trimming left V 1 base short and J 5 bases short, with 12 bases between. CDR3 length: 15 amino acids. Germline-derived CDR1 and CDR2 are LNHNV and YYDKDF (reference sequence). The CDR3 spells CATSRAGREDQPQHF. Here the CDR3 DNA reads TGTGCCACCAGCAGAGCTGGCAGGGAAGATCAGCCCCAGCATTTT.

The J gene is TRBJ1-2, the V gene TRBV4-3; D perhaps matches TRBD1 (5 bases). The ends were cut back, 1 base at V and 3 bases at J, with 12 bases in the middle. Germline CDR1 is LGHNA and CDR2 is YSLEER. CDR3 length equals 15 residues. The CDR3 spells CASSQGSRVDYGYTF. The CDR3 bases are TGCGCCAGCAGCCAAGGGTCCAGGGTTGACTATGGCTACACCTTC.

V and J are TRBV5-6 and TRBJ1-5, with D uncertain. The CDR3 runs 12 residues. Per germline, CDR1 SGHDT and CDR2 YYEEEE. V was clipped by 0 bases and J by 7 bases, with 5 bases between them. CDR3 DNA sequence: TGTGCCAGCAGCTTGGCAGGCCAGCCCCAGCATTTT. This encodes CASSLAGQPQHF.

The gene calls are TRBV7-9 and TRBJ1-6; 9 bases match TRBD1. From germline, CDR1 is SEHNR and CDR2 FQNEAQ (reference sequence). The CDR3 totals 14 residues. The junction had 6 bases not matched to a gene; V was cut back by 11 bases and J by 4 bases. The CDR3: CAGQTGGYNSPLHF. In DNA, the CDR3 is TGTGCCGGCCAGACAGGGGGGTATAATTCACCCCTCCACTTT. The full variable domain, rest sourced from reference TRBV7-9 and TRBJ1-6, is DTGVSQNPRHKITKRGQNVTFRCDPISEHNRLYWYRQTLGQGPEFLTYFQNEAQLEKSRLLSDRFSAERPKGSFSTLEIQRTEQGDSAMYLCAGQTGGYNSPLHFGNGTRLTVT.